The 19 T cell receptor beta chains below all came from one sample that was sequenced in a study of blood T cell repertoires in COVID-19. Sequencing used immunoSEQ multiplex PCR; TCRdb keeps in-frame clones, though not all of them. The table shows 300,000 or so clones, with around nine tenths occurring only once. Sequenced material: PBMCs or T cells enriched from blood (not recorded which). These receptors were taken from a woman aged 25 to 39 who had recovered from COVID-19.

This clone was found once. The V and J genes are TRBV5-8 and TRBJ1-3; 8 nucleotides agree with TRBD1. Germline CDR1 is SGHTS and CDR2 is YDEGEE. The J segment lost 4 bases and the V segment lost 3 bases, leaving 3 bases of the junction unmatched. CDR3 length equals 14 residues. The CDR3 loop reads CASSSWTGGNTIYF. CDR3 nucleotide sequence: TGTGCCAGCAGCTCCTGGACAGGGGGAAACACCATATATTTT.

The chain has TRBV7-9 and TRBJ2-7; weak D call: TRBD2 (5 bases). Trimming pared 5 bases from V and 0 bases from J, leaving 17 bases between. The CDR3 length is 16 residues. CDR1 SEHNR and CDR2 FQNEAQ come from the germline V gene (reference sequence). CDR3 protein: CASSPPARGASYEQYF. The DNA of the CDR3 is TGTGCCAGCAGCCCCCCAGCCCGGGGAGCCTCCTACGAGCAGTACTTC.

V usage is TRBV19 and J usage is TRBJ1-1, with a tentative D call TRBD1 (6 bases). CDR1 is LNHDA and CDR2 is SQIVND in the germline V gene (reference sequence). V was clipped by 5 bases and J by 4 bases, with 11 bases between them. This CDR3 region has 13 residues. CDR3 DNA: TGTGCCAGTAGTGCCGACAGGAGCACTGAAGCTTTCTTT. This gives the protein CASSADRSTEAFF.

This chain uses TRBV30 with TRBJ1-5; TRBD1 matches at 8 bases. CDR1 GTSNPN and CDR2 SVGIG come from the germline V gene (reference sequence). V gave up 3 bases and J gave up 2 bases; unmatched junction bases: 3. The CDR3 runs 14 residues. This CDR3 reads CAWSQQGGNQPQHF. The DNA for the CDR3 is TGTGCCTGGAGCCAACAGGGGGGCAATCAGCCCCAGCATTTT.

The CDR3 protein is CASSVTGGAYEQYF. The CDR3 DNA is TGTGCCAGCAGCGTAACCGGGGGAGCCTACGAGCAGTACTTC. V usage is TRBV9 and J usage is TRBJ2-7, with TRBD2 as a possible D gene (6 bases). V was trimmed by 1 base and J by 2 bases, leaving 10 bases between them. Germline CDR1 and CDR2: SGDLS and YYNGEE. The CDR3 is 14 amino acids.

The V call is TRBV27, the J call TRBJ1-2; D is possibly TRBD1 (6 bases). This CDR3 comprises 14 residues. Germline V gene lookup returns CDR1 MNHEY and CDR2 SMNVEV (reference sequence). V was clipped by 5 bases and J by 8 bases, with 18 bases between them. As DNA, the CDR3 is TGTGCCAGCAGTCCACAGGGTCCCCGCGGGGGCTACACCTTC. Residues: CASSPQGPRGGYTF.

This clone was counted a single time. The CDR3 is CASSLAGEGTQPQHF. CDR3 coding DNA: TGTGCCAGCAGCTTGGCCGGGGAGGGAACGCAGCCCCAGCATTTT. The chain couples TRBV5-6 to TRBJ1-5; D unresolved. This CDR3 region has 15 residues. Trimming cost V 0 bases and J 7 bases, with 14 bases left between them. Germline assignment: CDR1 SGHDT and CDR2 YYEEEE.

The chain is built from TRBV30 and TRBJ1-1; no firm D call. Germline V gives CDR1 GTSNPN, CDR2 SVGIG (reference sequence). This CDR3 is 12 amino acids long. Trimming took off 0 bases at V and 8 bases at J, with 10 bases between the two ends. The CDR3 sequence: CAWSVMGAEAFF. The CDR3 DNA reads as TGTGCCTGGAGTGTAATGGGAGCGGAAGCTTTCTTT.

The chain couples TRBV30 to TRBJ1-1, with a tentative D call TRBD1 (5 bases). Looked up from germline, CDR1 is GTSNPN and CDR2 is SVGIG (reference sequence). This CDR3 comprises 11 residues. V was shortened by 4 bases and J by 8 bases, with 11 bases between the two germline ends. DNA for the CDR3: TGTGCCTGGAATGGGGGGTTCGAAGCTTTCTTT. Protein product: CAWNGGFEAFF.

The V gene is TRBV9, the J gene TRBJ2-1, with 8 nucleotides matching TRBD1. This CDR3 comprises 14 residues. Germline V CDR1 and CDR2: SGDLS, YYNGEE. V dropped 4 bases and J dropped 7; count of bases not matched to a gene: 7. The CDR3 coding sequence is TGTGCCAGCAGCCGAGGACAGGGCCCTAATGAGCAGTTCTTC. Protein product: CASSRGQGPNEQFF.

The CDR3 DNA sequence: TGTGCCAGCAGGGAGGGGCGGGACACTGAAGCTTTCTTT. This gives the protein CASREGRDTEAFF. The chain recombines TRBV2 with TRBJ1-1; a possible D gene is TRBD1 (5 bases). V was shortened by 6 bases and J by 3 bases, with 11 bases between the two germline ends. Germline loops: CDR1 SNHLY, CDR2 FYNNEI. The CDR3 extends over 13 amino acids.

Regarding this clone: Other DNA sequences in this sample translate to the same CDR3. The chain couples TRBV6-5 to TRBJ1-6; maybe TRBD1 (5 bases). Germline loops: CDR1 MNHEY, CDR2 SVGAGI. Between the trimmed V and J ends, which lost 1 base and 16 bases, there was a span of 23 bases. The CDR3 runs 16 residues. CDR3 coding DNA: TGTGCCAGCAGTTACTACTCCCGCGGGGGTCGACGACCTCTCCACTTT. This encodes CASSYYSRGGRRPLHF.

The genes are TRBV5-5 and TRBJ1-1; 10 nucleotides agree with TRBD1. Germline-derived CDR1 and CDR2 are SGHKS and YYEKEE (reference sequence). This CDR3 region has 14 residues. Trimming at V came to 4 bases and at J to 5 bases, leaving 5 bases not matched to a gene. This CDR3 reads CASSNPGQGTEAFF. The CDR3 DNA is TGTGCCAGCAGCAACCCGGGACAGGGGACTGAAGCTTTCTTT.

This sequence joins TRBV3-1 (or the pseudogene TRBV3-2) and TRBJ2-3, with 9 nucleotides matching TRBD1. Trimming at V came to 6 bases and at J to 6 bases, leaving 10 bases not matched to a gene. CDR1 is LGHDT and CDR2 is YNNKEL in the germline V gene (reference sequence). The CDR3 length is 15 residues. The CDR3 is CASSRRDRASDTQYF. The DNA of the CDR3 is TGTGCCAGCAGTCGCCGGGACAGGGCATCTGATACGCAGTATTTT.

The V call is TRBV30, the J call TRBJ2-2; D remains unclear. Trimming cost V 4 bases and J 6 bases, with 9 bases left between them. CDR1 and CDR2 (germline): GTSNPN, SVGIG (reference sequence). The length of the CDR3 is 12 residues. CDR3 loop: CAWTRIAGELFF. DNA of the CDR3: TGTGCCTGGACCAGGATCGCCGGGGAGCTGTTTTTT.

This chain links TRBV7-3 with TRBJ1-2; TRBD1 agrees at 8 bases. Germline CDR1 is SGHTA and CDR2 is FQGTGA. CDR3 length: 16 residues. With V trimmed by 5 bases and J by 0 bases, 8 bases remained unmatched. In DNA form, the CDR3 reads TGTGCCAGCAGCCCGACAGGGGCCACCCCTAACTATGGCTACACCTTC. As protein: CASSPTGATPNYGYTF.

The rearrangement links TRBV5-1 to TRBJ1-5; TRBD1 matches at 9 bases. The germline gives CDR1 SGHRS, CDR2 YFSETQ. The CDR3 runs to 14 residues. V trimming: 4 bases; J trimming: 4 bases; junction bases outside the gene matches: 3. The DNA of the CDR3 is TGCGCCAGCAGCGCGGGACAGGGAAATCAGCCCCAGCATTTT. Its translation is CASSAGQGNQPQHF.

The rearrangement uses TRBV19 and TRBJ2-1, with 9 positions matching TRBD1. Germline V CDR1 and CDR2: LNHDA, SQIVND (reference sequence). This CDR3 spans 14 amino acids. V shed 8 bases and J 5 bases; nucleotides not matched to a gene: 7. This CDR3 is CASANRGLNNEQFF. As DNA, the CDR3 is TGTGCCAGTGCAAACAGGGGGCTAAACAATGAGCAGTTCTTC. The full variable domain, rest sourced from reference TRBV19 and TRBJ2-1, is DGGITQSPKYLFRKEGQNVTLSCEQNLNHDAMYWYRQDPGQGLRLIYYSQIVNDFQKGDIAEGYSVSREKKESFPLTVTSAQKNPTAFYLCASANRGLNNEQFFGPGTRLTVL.

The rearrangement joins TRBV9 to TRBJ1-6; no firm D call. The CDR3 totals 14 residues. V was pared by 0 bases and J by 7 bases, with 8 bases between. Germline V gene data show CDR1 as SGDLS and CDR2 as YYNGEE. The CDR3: CASSVEGGNSPLHF. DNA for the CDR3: TGTGCCAGCAGCGTAGAAGGAGGAAATTCACCCCTCCACTTT.